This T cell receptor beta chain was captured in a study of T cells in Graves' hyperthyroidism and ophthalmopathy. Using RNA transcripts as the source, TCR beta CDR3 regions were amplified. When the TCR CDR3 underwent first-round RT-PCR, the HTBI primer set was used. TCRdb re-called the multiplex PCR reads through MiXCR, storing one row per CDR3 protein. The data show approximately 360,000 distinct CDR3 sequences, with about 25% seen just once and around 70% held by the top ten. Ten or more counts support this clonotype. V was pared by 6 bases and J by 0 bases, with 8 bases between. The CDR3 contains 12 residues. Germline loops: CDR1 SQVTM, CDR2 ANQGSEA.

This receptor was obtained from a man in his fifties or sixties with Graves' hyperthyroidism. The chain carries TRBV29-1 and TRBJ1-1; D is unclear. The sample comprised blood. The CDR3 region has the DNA TGCAGCGTGAGGCAGATGAACACTGAAGCTTTCTTT. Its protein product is CSVRQMNTEAFF.